Below, 6 T cell receptor beta chains from the same sample are listed, as sequenced in a study of CD8 T cells in ankylosing spondylitis. TCRdb analysed the 5' RACE reads with MiXCR anew, one entry per CDR3 protein. The sample shows about 250,000 distinct CDR3 sequences, under 30% of them seen only once. The sequencing sample was made of blood, either unsorted or a sorted T cell fraction (not recorded which). The receptors derive from a male donor with ankylosing spondylitis or in good health (not recorded which).

The chain uses TRBV4-2 and TRBJ2-3, with TRBD2 matching 16 bases. The V gene's germline CDR1 is LGHNA and CDR2 YNFKEQ. J gave up 5 bases and V 4 bases, and 12 bases lay outside the gene matches. The CDR3 spans 19 residues. The CDR3 region is CASSLEPGLAGGPGDTQYF. The CDR3 DNA follows: TGTGCCAGCAGCCTAGAACCGGGACTAGCGGGGGGGCCGGGAGATACGCAGTATTTT.

The table lists this clonotype with a few counts. V is TRBV5-1 and J is TRBJ1-6; D not certain. V lost 0 bases and J 9 bases, leaving 13 bases between the germline ends. The germline V gene encodes CDR1 SGHRS and CDR2 YFSETQ. This CDR3 comprises 15 residues. The CDR3, as DNA: TGCGCCAGCAGCTTGGGACGGGGTGTTGGTTCACCCCTCCACTTT. It encodes CASSLGRGVGSPLHF. Using reference TRBV5-1 and TRBJ1-6 for the parts outside the CDR3, the full variable domain is KAGVTQTPRYLIKTRGQQVTLSCSPISGHRSVSWYQQTPGQGLQFLFEYFSETQRNKGNFPGRFSGRQFSNSRSEMNVSTLELGDSALYLCASSLGRGVGSPLHFGNGTRLTVT.

The chain carries TRBV3-1 and TRBJ2-4; maybe TRBD2 (5 bases). Per germline, CDR1 LGHDT and CDR2 YNNKEL (reference sequence). V shed 3 bases and J shed 0 bases, with 6 bases lying between them. The CDR3 extends over 14 amino acids. Here the CDR3 DNA reads TGTGCCAGCAGCCAGGGAGTAGCCAAAAACATTCAGTACTTC. Its translation is CASSQGVAKNIQYF.

At least ten counts were recorded for this clonotype. V is TRBV20-1 and J is TRBJ1-5; TRBD1 might be the D (5 bases). The germline V and J ends were trimmed by 3 bases and 0 bases, with 15 bases remaining between them. The CDR3 totals 16 residues. Germline CDR1 and CDR2: DFQATT and SNEGSKA (reference sequence). Here the CDR3 reads CSASRPRTPSNQPQHF. CDR3 nucleotide sequence: TGCAGTGCTAGTAGGCCCCGGACACCTAGCAATCAGCCCCAGCATTTT.

In its sample, this clonotype was seen many times. CDR3 coding DNA: TGTGCCAGCAGCCCCGAGATAGCGGATGAGCAGTTCTTC. Translated, it gives CASSPEIADEQFF. The V and J genes are TRBV12-3 or TRBV12-4 and TRBJ2-1; TRBD2 might be the D (6 bases). V lost 6 bases to trimming and J lost 8 bases, with 14 bases between them. The CDR3 has 13 amino acids.

This clonotype was recorded many times. The chain uses TRBV5-1 and TRBJ1-1; D not certain. This CDR3 is built from 14 residues. V was trimmed by 2 bases and J by 0 bases, leaving 8 bases between them. CDR1 and CDR2 from the germline V gene are SGHRS and YFSETQ. DNA of the CDR3: TGCGCCAGCAGCTTTGGTGCAATGAACACTGAAGCTTTCTTT. Translating gives CASSFGAMNTEAFF.